A selection of T cell receptor beta chains follows, all from one sample in a study of blood T cell repertoires in COVID-19. Produced via immunoSEQ multiplex PCR; TCRdb's table is partial and in-frame only. The data hold about 87,000 clones, with approximately 85% observed a single time. The sequencing sample was made of peripheral blood. The receptors originated from a woman at least 80 years old with COVID-19, enrolled during active disease. CDR3s leave out the opening cysteine and the closing phenylalanine or tryptophan.

CDR3,J,V
ASSPITGSVLLGFNQPQH,TRBJ1-5,TRBV6-6
ASSPQLGQYTQY,TRBJ2-3,TRBV9
ASSLGRGGYT,TRBJ1-2,TRBV28
SAKNAGTPEAF,TRBJ1-1,TRBV29-1
ASSFTGSTEAF,TRBJ1-1,TRBV7-9
ASSSLGQGAF,TRBJ1-1,TRBV12-3/TRBV12-4
ASSLGSAGGQNEQF,TRBJ2-1,TRBV6-5
ASSLGGQIQETQY,TRBJ2-5,TRBV7-2
ASSQAGLADNEQF,TRBJ2-1,TRBV11-2
ASSLVGVQETQY,TRBJ2-5,TRBV11-2
ASSVGGGANTGELF,TRBJ2-2,TRBV9
ASSDRDRGSTEAF,TRBJ1-1,TRBV6-1
ASDGVGTGYEQY,TRBJ2-7,TRBV6-5
ASSFRREGFNEQF,TRBJ2-1,TRBV27
ASSPGTSGRADEQY,TRBJ2-7,TRBV5-1
ASSDGTGFNQPQH,TRBJ1-5,TRBV5-4
ASSLNGETQY,TRBJ2-5,TRBV5-5
ASSLGQQPGEAF,TRBJ1-1,TRBV5-1
ASSLGTGESSYGYT,TRBJ1-2,TRBV5-1
ASRNRGDWGPQH,TRBJ1-5,TRBV6-5
SVDPWASPYEQY,TRBJ2-7,TRBV29-1
ASSEVSGVTEAF,TRBJ1-1,TRBV10-1
ASSLFASSYEQY,TRBJ2-7,TRBV5-1
ASSLGVTSGGTETQY,TRBJ2-5,TRBV11-2
ASSRRQGESYEQY,TRBJ2-7,TRBV18
ASSKFTGHSYNEQF,TRBJ2-1,TRBV21-1
ASSLTSDYVDTGELF,TRBJ2-2,TRBV5-1
AGLAGVLDTQY,TRBJ2-3,TRBV2
ASTRLAGIYNEQF,TRBJ2-1,TRBV27
ASSQEGRGLGDTQY,TRBJ2-3,TRBV4-3
ATEGLQETQY,TRBJ2-5,TRBV25-1
ASSNPGLSGSYEQY,TRBJ2-7,TRBV11-2
ASSPGQGAPQH,TRBJ1-5,TRBV3-1/TRBV3-2
ATSDRRGTGNSSYNSPLH,TRBJ1-6,TRBV24-1
ASRSGAPEKLF,TRBJ1-4,TRBV19
ASSLAAGTSGVQY,TRBJ2-5,TRBV5-1
ASSPLAGEYEQY,TRBJ2-7,TRBV5-1
ASSLSLANYGYT,TRBJ1-2,TRBV5-1
ASSLGTGGEGGGYT,TRBJ1-2,TRBV11-2
ASSPIWGAGESHAGELF,TRBJ2-2,TRBV18
ASSSLSRGGYTEAF,TRBJ1-1,TRBV7-3
ASSRDRGSDEQF,TRBJ2-1,TRBV19
ASSGAGTSGNYNEQF,TRBJ2-1,TRBV5-1
ASTGRRVSYNEQF,TRBJ2-1,TRBV2
ASSLKRGTTGELF,TRBJ2-2,TRBV7-2
ASSYSRAGTGGTGELF,TRBJ2-2,TRBV6-2/TRBV6-3
ASSNPQGYTDTQY,TRBJ2-3,TRBV28
ASSYSRDWTSYEQY,TRBJ2-7,TRBV6-6